This TCR beta chain was recovered during a study of T cell responses to AZD1222 COVID-19 vaccine. As for this clone: No antigen is known for it.

Clones were read by immunoSEQ multiplex PCR, and TCRdb kept only the in-frame ones, dropping some. The repertoire holds fewer than 120,000 clones, roughly 92% seen once, with more than 2% in the top ten. CDR3 length: 15 residues. V was clipped by 3 bases and J by 4 bases, with 15 bases between them. Germline-derived CDR1 and CDR2 are ENHRY and SYGVKD. Findings of the study overall: Within unmutated variant regions lay the reported targets of nearly half of spike-specific TCRs. White British donors predominated, females outnumbered males, and clonal diversity was possibly underestimated. All repertoire sampling was performed exclusively after the peak T cell response. Rises in breadth and depth of Spike-specific TCRs came after two AZD1222 doses.

The chain recombines TRBV10-3 with TRBJ2-5, with a possible D match to TRBD2 (6 bases). This receptor was obtained from an adult who received the AZD1222 COVID-19 vaccine. Here the sequenced sample was peripheral blood, taken 28 days after the second AZD1222 dose. CDR3 sequence (DNA): TGTGCCATCAGTGATACCCAGCGGAGGGGAGAGACCCAGTACTTC. This codes for CAISDTQRRGETQYF.